Below, 13 T cell receptor beta chains from the same sample are listed, as sequenced in a study of T cell responses to AZD1222 COVID-19 vaccine. TCRdb's table, derived via immunoSEQ multiplex PCR, lists solely in-frame clones and lacks some. This table has some 110,000 clones, roughly 87% appearing once. The sequences come from peripheral blood, collected on day 0 of AZD1222 vaccination. The receptors stem from an adult in good health.

The V call is TRBV6-5, the J call TRBJ2-6; possibly TRBD1 or TRBD2 for D (5 bases each). The germline gives CDR1 MNHEY, CDR2 SVGAGI. V was cut by 7 bases and J by 1 base, with 8 bases left in between. There are 14 residues in the CDR3. In nucleotides, the CDR3 is TGTGCCAGCATCTGGGGGTCTGGGGCCAACGTCCTGACTTTC. This codes for CASIWGSGANVLTF.

J is TRBJ2-5 and V is TRBV11-2; 7 nucleotides align to TRBD2. CDR1 SGHAT and CDR2 FQNNGV come from the germline V gene. Trimming at V came to 0 bases and at J to 10 bases, leaving 8 bases not matched to a gene. The CDR3 runs to 14 residues. CDR3 DNA: TGTGCCAGCAGCTTAGATCCGGGACTACGAAACCAGTACTTC. Amino acid sequence: CASSLDPGLRNQYF.

V gene TRBV18 combines with J gene TRBJ1-5, with 10 bases fitting TRBD1. Germline CDR1 and CDR2: KGHSH and LQKENI. The CDR3 contains 15 residues. Trimming took 3 bases from V and 5 from J; bases not matched to a gene: 4. The CDR3 spells CASSPATGGDQPQHF. CDR3 DNA sequence: TGTGCCAGCTCACCTGCGACAGGGGGCGATCAGCCCCAGCATTTT. The full variable domain, with the rest looked up from reference TRBV18 and TRBJ1-5, is NAGVMQNPRHLVRRRGQEARLRCSPMKGHSHVYWYRQLPEEGLKFMVYLQKENIIDESGMPKERFSAEFPKEGPSILRIQQVVRGDSAAYFCASSPATGGDQPQHFGDGTRLSIL.

The J gene is TRBJ1-5, the V gene TRBV19, with D perhaps TRBD1 (6 bases). Germline CDR1 is LNHDA and CDR2 is SQIVND (reference sequence). V lost 3 bases and J lost 0, with 18 bases in between. The CDR3 totals 18 residues. The DNA of the CDR3 is TGTGCCAGTAGTATTCAATTACCAACAGGGACTAGCAATCAGCCCCAGCATTTT. This encodes CASSIQLPTGTSNQPQHF.

J is TRBJ1-5 and V is TRBV7-9; a possible D gene is TRBD1 (5 bases). The germline V and J ends were trimmed by 5 bases and 7 bases, with 15 bases remaining between them. The CDR3 covers 14 residues. Germline CDR1 and CDR2: SEHNR and FQNEAQ (reference sequence). For the CDR3, the DNA is TGTGCCAGCAGCCCCCCCGGGGGAGGACAGCCCCAGCATTTT. Translation: CASSPPGGGQPQHF.

This sequence joins TRBV6-5 and TRBJ2-1; D is perhaps TRBD2 (6 bases). The CDR3 extends over 16 amino acids. Germline CDR1 reads MNHEY; CDR2 reads SVGAGI. V was trimmed by 0 bases and J by 0 bases, leaving 9 bases between them. CDR3 protein: CASSYSQTSSYNEQFF. The CDR3, as DNA: TGTGCCAGCAGTTACTCGCAGACTAGCTCCTACAATGAGCAGTTCTTC.

The chain joins TRBV28 to TRBJ1-5; a possible D gene is TRBD1 (6 bases). The CDR3 covers 14 residues. Trimming took off 3 bases at V and 2 bases at J, with 8 bases between the two ends. The germline V gene encodes CDR1 MDHEN and CDR2 SYDVKM. CDR3: CASSLGGGNQPQHF. CDR3 DNA sequence: TGTGCCAGCAGTTTGGGGGGCGGCAATCAGCCCCAGCATTTT. The variable domain in full, completed from reference TRBV28 and TRBJ1-5, reads DVKVTQSSRYLVKRTGEKVFLECVQDMDHENMFWYRQDPGLGLRLIYFSYDVKMKEKGDIPEGYSVSREKKERFSLILESASTNQTSMYLCASSLGGGNQPQHFGDGTRLSIL.

The J gene is TRBJ2-5, the V gene TRBV7-2; a weak D match, TRBD2 (6 bases). The length of the CDR3 is 14 residues. CDR1 and CDR2 (germline): SGHTA, FQGNSA. The V end lost 3 bases, the J end lost 3 bases, and 11 bases lay between the germline ends. The CDR3 sequence: CASSFRLVEETQYF. CDR3 nucleotide sequence: TGTGCCAGCAGCTTCAGACTAGTCGAAGAGACCCAGTACTTC.

The chain carries TRBV13 and TRBJ1-2; no clear D. Trimming took 9 bases from V and 7 from J, leaving 15 bases between them. Germline V gene lookup returns CDR1 PRHDT and CDR2 FYEKMQ (reference sequence). This CDR3 is built from 12 residues. In DNA, the CDR3 is TGTGCCAGTTCGGGTCGAGGATTTGGCTACACCTTC. Its protein product is CASSGRGFGYTF.

This clone was counted between two and nine times. J is TRBJ1-1 and V is TRBV7-8; no definite D call. Germline CDR1 reads SGHVS; CDR2 reads FQNEAQ. V lost 0 bases, J lost 1 base, and 6 bases lay in between. The CDR3 contains 14 residues. Here the CDR3 DNA reads TGTGCCAGCAGCTTAGCGCGTTGGAACACTGAAGCTTTCTTT. Translated, it gives CASSLARWNTEAFF.

The V gene is TRBV6-5, the J gene TRBJ2-3; D remains ambiguous. Between the trimmed V and J ends, which lost 5 bases and 6 bases, there was a span of 15 bases. The CDR3 runs 14 residues. Germline CDR1 is MNHEY and CDR2 is SVGAGI. This CDR3 is CASSPNYIPDTQYF. In DNA form, the CDR3 reads TGTGCCAGCAGTCCAAACTATATCCCGGATACGCAGTATTTT.

V is TRBV2 and J is TRBJ2-3, with 9 nucleotides matching TRBD2. From germline, CDR1 is SNHLY and CDR2 FYNNEI. V lost 8 bases, J lost 2 bases, and 5 bases stayed unmatched. The CDR3 sequence is 14 residues long. DNA for the CDR3: TGTGCCAGCTCTAGCGGGGCTGACACAGATACGCAGTATTTT. It translates to CASSSGADTDTQYF.

The chain uses TRBV19 and TRBJ1-4, with D tentatively TRBD1 (6 bases). Germline CDR1 LNHDA, CDR2 SQIVND (reference sequence). Trimming took off 5 bases at V and 7 bases at J, with 11 bases between the two ends. CDR3 length: 13 residues. CDR3 coding DNA: TGTGCCAGTAGTCTAGGGGGGAGTGAAAAACTGTTTTTT. It yields the protein CASSLGGSEKLFF.